This T cell receptor (beta chain) was sequenced for a study of long-term antiretroviral therapy in people with HIV. As for the study in general: The earliest samples came from an era when ART typically awaited falling CD4 counts.

HIV-positive participants all received treatment in the United States. Investigators performed immunoSEQ version v3.0 at survey level. Sequencing used immunoSEQ multiplex PCR; TCRdb keeps in-frame clones, though not all of them. The sample yields under 25,000 clones, about 90% seen once. This CDR3 comprises 14 residues. V lost 2 bases, J lost 4 bases, and 9 bases lay in between. The germline V gene has CDR1 LNHDA and CDR2 SQIVND (reference sequence). The sequenced sample was unsorted PBMCs, obtained 2.6 years after starting antiretroviral therapy. The chain joins TRBV19 to TRBJ1-5; no reliable D call. The origin of this receptor is a woman between 50 and 59 years old with HIV. The CDR3 reads CASSILGGNQPQHF. DNA of the CDR3: TGTGCCAGTAGTATATTAGGAGGAAATCAGCCCCAGCATTTT.